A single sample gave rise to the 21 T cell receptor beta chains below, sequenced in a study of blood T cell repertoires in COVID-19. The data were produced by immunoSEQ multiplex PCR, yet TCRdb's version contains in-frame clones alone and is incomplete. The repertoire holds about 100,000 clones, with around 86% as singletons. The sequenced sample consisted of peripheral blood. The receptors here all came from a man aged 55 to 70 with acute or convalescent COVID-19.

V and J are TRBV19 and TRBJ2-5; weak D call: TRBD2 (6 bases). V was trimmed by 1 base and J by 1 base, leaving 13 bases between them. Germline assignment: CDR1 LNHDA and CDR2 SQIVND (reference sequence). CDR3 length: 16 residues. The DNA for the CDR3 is TGTGCCAGTAGTATAGGCCCGGGAGAGAGCCAAGAGACCCAGTACTTC. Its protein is CASSIGPGESQETQYF.

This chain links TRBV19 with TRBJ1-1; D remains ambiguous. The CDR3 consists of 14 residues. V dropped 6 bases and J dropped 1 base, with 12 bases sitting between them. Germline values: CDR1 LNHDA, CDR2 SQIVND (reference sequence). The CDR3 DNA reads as TGTGCCAGTAGCCCCCTCCGGGAGAACACTGAAGCTTTCTTT. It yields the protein CASSPLRENTEAFF.

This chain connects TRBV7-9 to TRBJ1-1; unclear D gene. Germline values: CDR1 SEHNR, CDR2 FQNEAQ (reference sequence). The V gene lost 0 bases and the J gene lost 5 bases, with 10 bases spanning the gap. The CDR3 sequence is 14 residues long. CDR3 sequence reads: CASSLATGRTEAFF. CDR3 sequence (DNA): TGTGCCAGCAGCTTAGCTACCGGGAGGACTGAAGCTTTCTTT.

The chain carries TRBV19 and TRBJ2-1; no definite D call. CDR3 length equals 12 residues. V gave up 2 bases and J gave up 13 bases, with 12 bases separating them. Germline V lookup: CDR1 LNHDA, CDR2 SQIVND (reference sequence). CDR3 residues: CASSISRKNQFF. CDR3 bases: TGTGCCAGTAGTATATCTAGGAAAAATCAGTTCTTC.

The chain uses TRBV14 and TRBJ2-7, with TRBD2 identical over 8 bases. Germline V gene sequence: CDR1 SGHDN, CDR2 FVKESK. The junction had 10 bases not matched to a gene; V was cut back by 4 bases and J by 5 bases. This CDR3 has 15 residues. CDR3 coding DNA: TGTGCCAGCAGCCCCGGGGTAGCGGGATTCGACGAGCAGTACTTC. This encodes CASSPGVAGFDEQYF.

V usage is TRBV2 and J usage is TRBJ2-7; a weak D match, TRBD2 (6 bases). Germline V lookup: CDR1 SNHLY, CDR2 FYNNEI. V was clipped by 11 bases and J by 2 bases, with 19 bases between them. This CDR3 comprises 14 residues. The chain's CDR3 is CASLRIAETYEQYF. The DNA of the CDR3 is TGTGCCTCGTTGAGGATAGCGGAAACCTACGAGCAGTACTTC.

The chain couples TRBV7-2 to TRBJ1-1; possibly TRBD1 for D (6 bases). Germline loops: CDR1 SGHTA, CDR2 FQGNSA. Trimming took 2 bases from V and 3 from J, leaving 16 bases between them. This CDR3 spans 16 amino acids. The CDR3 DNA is TGTGCCAGCAGCTTATTACCCGACAGGTTGGACACTGAAGCTTTCTTT. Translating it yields CASSLLPDRLDTEAFF.

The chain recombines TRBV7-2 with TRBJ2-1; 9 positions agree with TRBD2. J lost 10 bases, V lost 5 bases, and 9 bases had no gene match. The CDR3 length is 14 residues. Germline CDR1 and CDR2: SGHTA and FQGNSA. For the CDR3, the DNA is TGTGCCAGCAGCGACCGCGGGGGGGCCCAAGAGCAGTTCTTC. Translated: CASSDRGGAQEQFF.

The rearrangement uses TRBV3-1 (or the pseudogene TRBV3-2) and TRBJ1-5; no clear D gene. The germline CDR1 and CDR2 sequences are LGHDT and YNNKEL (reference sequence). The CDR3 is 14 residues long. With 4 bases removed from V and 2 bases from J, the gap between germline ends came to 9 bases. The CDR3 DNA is TGTGCCAGCAGCCTCGGGTATGGCAATCAGCCCCAGCATTTT. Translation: CASSLGYGNQPQHF.

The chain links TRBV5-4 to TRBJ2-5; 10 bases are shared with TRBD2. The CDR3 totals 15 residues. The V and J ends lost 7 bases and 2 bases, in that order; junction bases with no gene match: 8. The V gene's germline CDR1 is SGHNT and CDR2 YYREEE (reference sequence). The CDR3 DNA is TGTGCCAGCCGAAGCGGGACTAGCGAGCAAGAGACCCAGTACTTC. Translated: CASRSGTSEQETQYF.

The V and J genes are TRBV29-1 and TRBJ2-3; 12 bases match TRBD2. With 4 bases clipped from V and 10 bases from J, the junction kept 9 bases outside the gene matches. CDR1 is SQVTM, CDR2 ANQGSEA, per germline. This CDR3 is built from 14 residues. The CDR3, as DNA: TGCAGCGTTGCGGGTCAGACTAGCGGGAGCGCGCAGTATTTT. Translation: CSVAGQTSGSAQYF.

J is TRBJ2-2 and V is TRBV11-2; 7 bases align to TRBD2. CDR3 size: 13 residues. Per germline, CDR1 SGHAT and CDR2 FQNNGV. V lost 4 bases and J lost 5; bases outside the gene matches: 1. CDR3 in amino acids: CASSWGGTGELFF. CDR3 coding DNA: TGTGCCAGCAGCTGGGGGGGAACCGGGGAGCTGTTTTTT.

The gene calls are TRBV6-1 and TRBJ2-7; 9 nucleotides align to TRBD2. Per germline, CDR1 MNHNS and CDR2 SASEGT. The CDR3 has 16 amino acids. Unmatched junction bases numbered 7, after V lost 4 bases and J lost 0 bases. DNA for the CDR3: TGTGCCAGCAGTGCCCTTGCTAGCGGGGTCTCCTACGAGCAGTACTTC. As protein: CASSALASGVSYEQYF.

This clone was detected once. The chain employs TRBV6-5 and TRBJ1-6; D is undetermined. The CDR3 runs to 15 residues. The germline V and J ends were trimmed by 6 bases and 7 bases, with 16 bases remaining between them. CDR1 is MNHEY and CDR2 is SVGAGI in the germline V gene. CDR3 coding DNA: TGTGCCAGCAGGGGAGGGTCTAGAAGGAATTCACCCCTCCACTTT. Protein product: CASRGGSRRNSPLHF.

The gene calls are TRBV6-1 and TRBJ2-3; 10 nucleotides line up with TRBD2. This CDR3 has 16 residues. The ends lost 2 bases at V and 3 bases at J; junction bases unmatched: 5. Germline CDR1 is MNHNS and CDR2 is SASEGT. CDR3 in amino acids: CASSETSGIGTDTQYF. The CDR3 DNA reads TGTGCCAGCAGTGAAACTAGCGGGATTGGGACAGATACGCAGTATTTT.

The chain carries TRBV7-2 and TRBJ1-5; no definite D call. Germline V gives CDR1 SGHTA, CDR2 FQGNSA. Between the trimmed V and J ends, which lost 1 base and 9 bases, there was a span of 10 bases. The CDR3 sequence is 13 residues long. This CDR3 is CASSLEVAAPQHF. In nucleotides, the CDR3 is TGTGCCAGCAGCTTAGAGGTGGCGGCGCCCCAGCATTTT.

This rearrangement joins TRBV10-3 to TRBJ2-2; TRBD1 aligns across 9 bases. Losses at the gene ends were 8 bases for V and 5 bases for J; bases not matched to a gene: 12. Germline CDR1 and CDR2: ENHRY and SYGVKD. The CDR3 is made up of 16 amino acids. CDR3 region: CAISPLRDRETGELFF. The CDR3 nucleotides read TGTGCCATCTCCCCTTTGCGGGACAGGGAGACCGGGGAGCTGTTTTTT.

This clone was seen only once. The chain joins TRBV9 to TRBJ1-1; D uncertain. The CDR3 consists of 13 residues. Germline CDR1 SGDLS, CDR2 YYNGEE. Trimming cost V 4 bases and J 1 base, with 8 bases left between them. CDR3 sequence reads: CASSSGGNTEAFF. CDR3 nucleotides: TGTGCCAGCAGCTCCGGAGGGAACACTGAAGCTTTCTTT.

CDR3 sequence reads: CAWSAGTGYEQYF. The CDR3 region has the DNA TGTGCCTGGAGTGCCGGGACAGGGTACGAGCAGTACTTC. The chain employs TRBV30 and TRBJ2-7; 9 bases map to TRBD1. The V gene's germline CDR1 is GTSNPN and CDR2 SVGIG (reference sequence). Trimming removed 1 base from V and 4 bases from J; junction bases left unmatched: 2. The CDR3 covers 13 residues.

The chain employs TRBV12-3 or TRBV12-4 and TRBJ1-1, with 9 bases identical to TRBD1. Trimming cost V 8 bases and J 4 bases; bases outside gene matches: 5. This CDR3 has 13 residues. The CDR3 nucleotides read TGTGCCAGCCTCCGGACAGGGGCCACTGAAGCTTTCTTT. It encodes CASLRTGATEAFF.

CDR3 bases: TGCGCCAGCAGCCAAGATTGGGACAGCATCACTGAAGCTTTCTTT. This sequence encodes CASSQDWDSITEAFF. This chain connects TRBV4-3 to TRBJ1-1; 7 nucleotides line up with TRBD1. V lost 0 bases to trimming and J lost 4 bases; unmatched junction nucleotides: 5. This CDR3 comprises 15 residues. Germline assignment: CDR1 LGHNA and CDR2 YSLEER.